The rows below give T cell receptor beta chains drawn from one sample of a study of monozygotic twins with inflammatory bowel disease. TCRdb re-called the 5' RACE reads; every CDR3 protein appears as one record, without DNA. The sample table sets out 90,000 to 110,000 distinct CDR3 sequences. Sequencing used blood. These receptors came from a human donor with ulcerative colitis or Crohn's disease, or a healthy co-twin of an affected twin (not recorded which). Each CDR3 is given with its conserved first and last residue.

TRBV7-2	TRBJ2-1	CASSLDGDSYNEQFF
TRBV12-3/TRBV12-4	TRBJ2-5	CASSPPDGSPTQETQYF
TRBV5-1	TRBJ2-2	CASSLGRGVANTGELFF
TRBV5-1	TRBJ2-7	CASSTTGGSYEQYF
TRBV6-1	TRBJ2-3	CASSVGDSTDTQYF
TRBV12-3/TRBV12-4	TRBJ2-1	CASSSSGRRPYNEQFF
TRBV6-2/TRBV6-3	TRBJ2-3	CASSYWEPGTYDTASTDTQYF
TRBV27	TRBJ1-5	CASSLITGGYQPQHF
TRBV3-1	TRBJ2-1	CASSRSGYGNEQFF
TRBV5-1	TRBJ2-7	CASSLLGRSYEQYF
TRBV5-4	TRBJ2-7	CASSLFGTGDSYEQYF
TRBV5-5	TRBJ2-6	CASSLEGGGYSGANVLTF
TRBV7-8	TRBJ2-3	CASSLGSAGARGTDTQYF
TRBV29-1	TRBJ2-7	CSAVTVGQGSYEQYF
TRBV6-5	TRBJ2-5	CASSYPESRLLAETQYF
TRBV3-1	TRBJ1-2	CASSQGSSTNYGYTF
TRBV5-6	TRBJ1-2	CASSSYKQAGGFGYTF
TRBV7-9	TRBJ1-6	CASSLEVEISYNSPLHF
TRBV12-3/TRBV12-4	TRBJ2-3	CASSLLGSLLDTQYF
TRBV15	TRBJ2-3	CATSRGDRLRTDTQYF
TRBV7-3	TRBJ2-5	CASSLTGRGTGGLETQYF
TRBV20-1	TRBJ2-5	CSAGRPRYQETQYF
TRBV19	TRBJ1-1	CASSIALTGDEAFF
TRBV4-3	TRBJ2-3	CASSQDASGSTDTQYF
TRBV7-3	TRBJ2-3	CASSLTRANTQYF
TRBV12-3/TRBV12-4	TRBJ2-5	CASSRLAGSFIETQYF
TRBV12-3/TRBV12-4	TRBJ2-2	CASSATPGAGGTGELFF
TRBV6-5	TRBJ1-1	CASSYSTSGRATEAFF
TRBV7-8	TRBJ2-3	CASSLVGGLGTDTQYF
TRBV20-1	TRBJ2-3	CSAGQTYTDTQYF
TRBV4-1	TRBJ2-1	CASSQRPPGAGAFNEQFF
TRBV6-2/TRBV6-3	TRBJ2-2	CASRPPGGGTGELFF
TRBV20-1	TRBJ2-7	CSARPSMGVGDEQYF
TRBV4-3	TRBJ2-3	CASSAVGDTQYF
TRBV7-2	TRBJ2-7	CASSLKAGDLSYEQYF
TRBV5-1	TRBJ2-7	CASSLLGVTGLWTYEQYF
TRBV20-1	TRBJ2-7	CSARGGLAGGEQYF
TRBV5-1	TRBJ2-7	CASSWGSTHSLNEQYF
TRBV7-8	TRBJ2-1	CASSLVRPPSSYNEQFF
TRBV5-1	TRBJ2-5	CASSLNPTGEETQYF
TRBV7-9	TRBJ2-7	CASSLVSGEGQYF
TRBV5-1	TRBJ1-2	CASSSRANLDYGYTF
TRBV7-9	TRBJ2-1	CASSATPNEQFF
TRBV5-6	TRBJ2-5	CASSLGLAGFRGTQYF
TRBV19	TRBJ1-5	CASSLSTGYSNQPQHF
TRBV5-1	TRBJ1-6	CASSSGTASPLHF
TRBV11-1	TRBJ2-4	CASSFLTVLAKNIQYF
TRBV6-1	TRBJ1-1	CASSVRDRASRAEAFF
TRBV5-1	TRBJ1-4	CASSLGTTTNEKLFF
TRBV7-8	TRBJ2-2	CASSLNINTGELFF
TRBV6-4	TRBJ2-1	CASSDEAEGSYNEQFF
TRBV4-1	TRBJ2-1	CASSQDPKRAKSYNEQFF
TRBV9	TRBJ1-1	CASSVAGTDREAFF
TRBV9	TRBJ2-3	CASSPGQVGDTQYF
TRBV7-9	TRBJ2-7	CASSLRGPHSYEQYF